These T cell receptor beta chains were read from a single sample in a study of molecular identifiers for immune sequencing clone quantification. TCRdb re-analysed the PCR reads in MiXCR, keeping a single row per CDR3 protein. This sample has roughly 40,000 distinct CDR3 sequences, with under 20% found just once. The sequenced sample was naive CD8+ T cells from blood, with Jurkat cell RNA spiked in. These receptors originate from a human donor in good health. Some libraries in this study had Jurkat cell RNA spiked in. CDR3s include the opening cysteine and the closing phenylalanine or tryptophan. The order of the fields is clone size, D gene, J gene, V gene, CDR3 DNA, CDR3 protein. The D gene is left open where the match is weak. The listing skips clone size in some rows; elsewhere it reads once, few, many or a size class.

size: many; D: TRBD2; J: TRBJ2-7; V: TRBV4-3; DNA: TGCGCCAGCAGCCAAGACTTAAGCGGGAACTACGAGCAGTACTTC; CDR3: CASSQDLSGNYEQYF
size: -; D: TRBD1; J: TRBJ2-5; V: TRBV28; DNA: TGTGCCAGCAGTGTCAGGGGGCTTGAGACCCAGTACTTT; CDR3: CASSVRGLETQYF
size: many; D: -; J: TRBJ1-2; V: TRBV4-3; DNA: TGCGCCAGCAGCCAAGATGACGGAGACTATGGCTACACCTTC; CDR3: CASSQDDGDYGYTF
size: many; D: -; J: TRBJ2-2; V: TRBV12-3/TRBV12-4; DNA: TGTGCCAGCAGTTTTGGGGGAAGGTGGCTGTTTTTT; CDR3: CASSFGGRWLFF
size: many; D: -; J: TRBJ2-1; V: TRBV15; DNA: TGTGCCACAGCAGAGCCTAGTTCCTTATACAATGAGCAGTTCTTC; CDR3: CATAEPSSLYNEQFF
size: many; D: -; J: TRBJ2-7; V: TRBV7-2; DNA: TGTGCCAGCGGGCCGACCTTCTACGAGCAGTACTTC; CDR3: CASGPTFYEQYF
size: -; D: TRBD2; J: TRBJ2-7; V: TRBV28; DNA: TGTGCCAGCAGTTTAGATCTAAGCGGGATGATCTCCTACGAGCAGTACTTC; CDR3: CASSLDLSGMISYEQYF
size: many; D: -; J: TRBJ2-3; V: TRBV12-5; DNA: TGTGCTAGTGGTTTCGGACAGCGGGCGTTAGATACGCAGTATTTT; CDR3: CASGFGQRALDTQYF
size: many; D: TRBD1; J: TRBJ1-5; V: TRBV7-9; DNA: TGTGCCAGCAGTACAGGGGTTGCTCAGCCCCAGCATTTT; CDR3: CASSTGVAQPQHF
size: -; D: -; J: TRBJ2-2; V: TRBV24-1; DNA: TGTGCCACCAGGGAGGACAGCGCGAACACCGGGGAGCTGTTTTTT; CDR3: CATREDSANTGELFF
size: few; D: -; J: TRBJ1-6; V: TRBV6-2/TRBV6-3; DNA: TGTGCCAGCACCCCCTCGGCAGTTCGGTACTCACCCCTCCACTTT; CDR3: CASTPSAVRYSPLHF